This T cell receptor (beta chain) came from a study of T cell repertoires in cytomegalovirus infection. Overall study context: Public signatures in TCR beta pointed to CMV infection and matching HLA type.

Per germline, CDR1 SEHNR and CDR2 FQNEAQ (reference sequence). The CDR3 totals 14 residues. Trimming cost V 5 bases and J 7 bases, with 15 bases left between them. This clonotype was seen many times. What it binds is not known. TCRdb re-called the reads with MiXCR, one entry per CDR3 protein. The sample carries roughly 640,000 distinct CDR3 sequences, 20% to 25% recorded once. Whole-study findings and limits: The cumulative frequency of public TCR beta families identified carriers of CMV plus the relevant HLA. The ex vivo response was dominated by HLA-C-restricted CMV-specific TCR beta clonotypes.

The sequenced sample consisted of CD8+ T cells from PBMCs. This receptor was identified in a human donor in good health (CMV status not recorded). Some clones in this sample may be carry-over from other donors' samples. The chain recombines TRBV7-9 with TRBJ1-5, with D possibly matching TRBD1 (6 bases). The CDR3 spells CASSPQGFYQPQHF. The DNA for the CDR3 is TGTGCCAGCAGCCCCCAGGGGTTCTACCAGCCCCAGCATTTT.